This entry lists 30 T cell receptor beta chains sequenced from one sample in a study of cytomegalovirus exposure and HLA in healthy donors. Vbeta (60) and Jbeta (13) primers were used in the PCR. Profiling relied on immunoSEQ multiplex PCR, and the TCRdb table lists in-frame clones only, not all of them. The top ten hold about 4% of the sample, which has more than 100,000 clones, roughly three quarters seen once. Sequenced sample: PBMCs. These receptors originate from a man between 50 and 59 years old in good health and CMV-seropositive.

V is TRBV14 and J is TRBJ2-3, with 7 bases lining up with TRBD2. The germline V gene has CDR1 SGHDN and CDR2 FVKESK. Losses at the gene ends were 1 base for V and 5 bases for J; bases not matched to a gene: 18. This CDR3 has 19 residues. CDR3 in DNA: TGTGCCAGCAGCCAAGTGAAGGTCTTGGGACTACCGAAGGAAGATACGCAGTATTTT. Amino acid sequence: CASSQVKVLGLPKEDTQYF.

In DNA, the CDR3 is TGTGCCAGCCTCTCTTCGGTAGCGGGGACACAAGAGACCCAGTACTTC. This sequence encodes CASLSSVAGTQETQYF. This chain links TRBV28 with TRBJ2-5; TRBD2 agrees at 8 bases. Germline V gene data show CDR1 as MDHEN and CDR2 as SYDVKM. V gave up 8 bases and J gave up 2 bases; unmatched junction bases: 13. The CDR3 has 16 residues.

The chain has TRBV6-1 and TRBJ1-3; a possible D gene is TRBD1 (6 bases). Trimming stripped 4 bases from V and 4 bases from J, with 8 bases between. CDR3 length equals 13 residues. Germline V gives CDR1 MNHNS, CDR2 SASEGT. DNA for the CDR3: TGTGCCAGCAGTGCCGGACAGGGAAACACCATATATTTT. It translates to CASSAGQGNTIYF.

The chain links TRBV4-2 to TRBJ2-1, with TRBD1 identical over 11 bases. Trimming at V came to 0 bases and at J to 4 bases, leaving 5 bases not matched to a gene. The CDR3 sequence is 17 residues long. CDR1 and CDR2 from the germline V gene are LGHNA and YNFKEQ. The CDR3 bases are TGTGCCAGCAGCCAAGACCCCTGGGACAGGGGGTACAATGAGCAGTTCTTC. Amino acids: CASSQDPWDRGYNEQFF.

The rearrangement links TRBV5-1 to TRBJ2-3; D possibly corresponds to TRBD2 (6 bases). With 6 bases removed from V and 0 bases from J, the gap between germline ends came to 23 bases. The CDR3 runs 18 residues. Germline assignment: CDR1 SGHRS and CDR2 YFSETQ. The CDR3 DNA sequence: TGCGCCAGCAAGGGCCTTCTTGGGGGAGGTCCGAGCACAGATACGCAGTATTTT. Amino acid sequence: CASKGLLGGGPSTDTQYF.

The chain joins TRBV5-1 to TRBJ2-1; tentative D call: TRBD2 (6 bases). Germline V gene sequence: CDR1 SGHRS, CDR2 YFSETQ. This CDR3 is 12 amino acids long. The germline V and J ends were trimmed by 3 bases and 6 bases, with 7 bases remaining between them. Here the CDR3 reads CASSWDSNEQFF. The DNA of the CDR3 is TGCGCCAGCAGCTGGGACTCCAATGAGCAGTTCTTC.

The chain links TRBV7-2 to TRBJ2-3; 9 nucleotides agree with TRBD1. The CDR3 sequence is 18 residues long. Trimming removed 5 bases from V and 5 bases from J; junction bases left unmatched: 17. Germline-derived CDR1 and CDR2 are SGHTA and FQGNSA. The CDR3 DNA reads TGTGCCAGCAGCCGCGCCTCGGGGACAGGGAGGGTCGGAGATACGCAGTATTTT. Protein: CASSRASGTGRVGDTQYF.

The chain links TRBV30 to TRBJ2-3; D is unclear. The CDR3 is made up of 13 amino acids. V lost 0 bases and J 4 bases, leaving 8 bases between the germline ends. Per the germline V gene, CDR1 is GTSNPN and CDR2 is SVGIG (reference sequence). In nucleotides, the CDR3 is TGTGCCTGGAGTGTAAGTCTAGCAGATACGCAGTATTTT. Protein sequence: CAWSVSLADTQYF.

V gene TRBV27 combines with J gene TRBJ2-1; 10 bases match TRBD2. This CDR3 is 15 amino acids long. Germline CDR1 MNHEY, CDR2 SMNVEV (reference sequence). Unmatched junction bases numbered 6, after V lost 7 bases and J lost 3 bases. In nucleotides, the CDR3 is TGTGCCAGCAACGTAGCGGGAGGTAGCTACAATGAGCAGTTCTTC. Protein sequence: CASNVAGGSYNEQFF.

The rearrangement joins TRBV15 to TRBJ1-6, with D unclear. V gave up 2 bases and J gave up 5 bases, with 10 bases separating them. Germline V gene lookup returns CDR1 LNHNV and CDR2 YYDKDF (reference sequence). This CDR3 is built from 15 residues. The CDR3 region has the DNA TGTGCCACCAGCAGACGTGGCCTTAATAATTCACCCCTCCACTTT. It translates to CATSRRGLNNSPLHF.

The chain is built from TRBV5-1 and TRBJ2-1; 7 nucleotides align to TRBD2. The CDR3 is 15 amino acids. V lost 0 bases and J lost 6; bases outside the gene matches: 6. Germline loops: CDR1 SGHRS, CDR2 YFSETQ. CDR3 coding DNA: TGCGCCAGCAGCTTGGGGCTAGCGGCGGGCAATGAGCAGTTCTTC. This translates into CASSLGLAAGNEQFF. Full variable domain (rest looked up from reference TRBV5-1 and TRBJ2-1): KAGVTQTPRYLIKTRGQQVTLSCSPISGHRSVSWYQQTPGQGLQFLFEYFSETQRNKGNFPGRFSGRQFSNSRSEMNVSTLELGDSALYLCASSLGLAAGNEQFFGPGTRLTVL.

The CDR3 loop is CARPLPVGGQTAAALHF. For the CDR3, the DNA is TGTGCCAGGCCCCTCCCGGTTGGGGGACAGACGGCGGCGGCCCTCCACTTT. The chain couples TRBV7-9 to TRBJ1-6, with 7 bases that match TRBD1. Germline trimming cut 9 bases from V and 14 bases from J; bases unmatched to any gene: 25. Germline CDR1 reads SEHNR; CDR2 reads FQNEAQ (reference sequence). The CDR3 consists of 17 residues. The whole variable domain, remainder taken from reference TRBV7-9 and TRBJ1-6, is DTGVSQNPRHKITKRGQNVTFRCDPISEHNRLYWYRQTLGQGPEFLTYFQNEAQLEKSRLLSDRFSAERPKGSFSTLEIQRTEQGDSAMYLCARPLPVGGQTAAALHFGNGTRLTVT.

A few counts support this clone. This rearrangement joins TRBV7-6 to TRBJ2-3; a possible D gene is TRBD1 (6 bases). Trimming cost V 3 bases and J 3 bases, with 10 bases left between them. The CDR3 contains 14 residues. CDR1 is SGHVS and CDR2 is FNYEAQ in the germline V gene. The CDR3, as DNA: TGTGCCAGCAGCTTGGGGACAACAACAGATACGCAGTATTTT. It is translated as CASSLGTTTDTQYF.

CDR3 in DNA: TGCGCCAGCAGCTTAACACAGGATAAGAACACCGGGGAGCTGTTTTTT. This sequence encodes CASSLTQDKNTGELFF. J is TRBJ2-2 and V is TRBV5-1; a weak D match, TRBD1 (5 bases). The germline CDR1 and CDR2 sequences are SGHRS and YFSETQ. V was shortened by 2 bases and J by 1 base, with 12 bases between the two germline ends. This CDR3 is built from 16 residues.

CDR3 region: CASSLGASLPHNEQFF. The CDR3 coding sequence is TGTGCCAGCAGCTTGGGGGCTAGCCTCCCACACAATGAGCAGTTCTTC. The chain is built from TRBV5-4 and TRBJ2-1; tentatively, D is TRBD2 (5 bases). This CDR3 spans 16 amino acids. V was shortened by 0 bases and J by 5 bases, with 15 bases between the two germline ends. Germline values: CDR1 SGHNT, CDR2 YYREEE (reference sequence).

Relative to its sample, this clone is medium-sized. The rearrangement links TRBV7-8 to TRBJ2-1, with D possibly being TRBD2 (6 bases). This CDR3 is built from 13 residues. Germline loops: CDR1 SGHVS, CDR2 FQNEAQ. Trimming shortened V by 0 bases and J by 6 bases, and 6 bases separated the two germline ends. This CDR3 reads CASSLAGGNEQFF. CDR3 in DNA: TGTGCCAGCAGCTTAGCCGGGGGCAATGAGCAGTTCTTC. The full variable domain, in which reference TRBV7-8 and TRBJ2-1 provide the parts outside the CDR3, is GAGVSQSPRYKVAKRGQDVALRCDPISGHVSLFWYQQALGQGPEFLTYFQNEAQLDKSGLPSDRFFAERPEGSVSTLKIQRTQQEDSAVYLCASSLAGGNEQFFGPGTRLTVL.

The V and J genes are TRBV28 and TRBJ2-7, with D tentatively TRBD2 (5 bases). This CDR3 contains 15 residues. V was cut by 4 bases and J by 0 bases, with 13 bases left in between. CDR1 and CDR2 (germline): MDHEN, SYDVKM. The CDR3 loop reads CASSSAGIYSYEQYF. CDR3 bases: TGTGCCAGCAGTTCGGCGGGTATTTACTCCTACGAGCAGTACTTC.

The chain joins TRBV7-6 to TRBJ2-7, with D possibly TRBD1 on 6 matching bases. The ends were cut back, 6 bases at V and 0 bases at J, with 12 bases in the middle. Germline CDR1 is SGHVS and CDR2 is FNYEAQ. The CDR3 runs to 14 residues. Here the CDR3 reads CASSRQESSYEQYF. CDR3 DNA sequence: TGTGCCAGCAGTCGACAGGAGAGCTCCTACGAGCAGTACTTC.

The chain carries TRBV28 and TRBJ2-3, with TRBD2 matching over 10 bases. The CDR3 consists of 16 residues. Germline lookup yields CDR1 MDHEN and CDR2 SYDVKM. V was pared by 6 bases and J by 3 bases, with 9 bases of the junction left unmatched. The CDR3 bases are TGTGCCAGCAGAACTCCGGGACTAGCGAGGACAGATACGCAGTATTTT. Its translation is CASRTPGLARTDTQYF.

This clone came up once. J is TRBJ2-5 and V is TRBV2; no firm D call. The V gene's germline CDR1 is SNHLY and CDR2 FYNNEI. With 7 bases removed from V and 5 bases from J, the gap between germline ends came to 8 bases. The CDR3 sequence is 11 residues long. The CDR3: CASISFETQYF. CDR3 in DNA: TGTGCCAGCATTTCTTTCGAGACCCAGTACTTC.

The chain recombines TRBV10-3 with TRBJ1-5; 10 bases are shared with TRBD1. The ends lost 0 bases at V and 4 bases at J; junction bases unmatched: 3. CDR3 length: 16 amino acids. Germline assignment: CDR1 ENHRY and CDR2 SYGVKD. CDR3: CAISESWGQGNQPQHF. The CDR3 bases are TGTGCCATCAGTGAGTCATGGGGACAGGGGAATCAGCCCCAGCATTTT.

The V gene is TRBV2, the J gene TRBJ1-4; TRBD1 is a possible D gene (5 bases). V was clipped by 6 bases and J by 8 bases, with 19 bases between them. The CDR3 covers 15 residues. Germline CDR1 reads SNHLY; CDR2 reads FYNNEI. As DNA, the CDR3 is TGTGCCAGCAGCGTCTCAGGGACTTTAGTGGAAAAACTGTTTTTT. Protein: CASSVSGTLVEKLFF.

This rearrangement joins TRBV11-2 to TRBJ2-7, with D maybe TRBD2 (5 bases). Germline CDR1 SGHAT, CDR2 FQNNGV. This CDR3 comprises 14 residues. V dropped 1 base and J dropped 3 bases, with 10 bases sitting between them. CDR3 region: CASSLAFGDYEQYF. The CDR3 nucleotides are TGTGCCAGCAGCTTAGCTTTCGGGGACTACGAGCAGTACTTC. The complete variable domain, with remaining parts taken from reference TRBV11-2 and TRBJ2-7, reads EAGVAQSPRYKIIEKRQSVAFWCNPISGHATLYWYQQILGQGPKLLIQFQNNGVVDDSQLPKDRFSAERLKGVDSTLKIQPAKLEDSAVYLCASSLAFGDYEQYFGPGTRLTVT.

This sequence joins TRBV7-2 and TRBJ2-7; 8 bases agree with TRBD1. Germline CDR1 reads SGHTA; CDR2 reads FQGNSA. The CDR3 spans 15 residues. The J segment lost 3 bases and the V segment lost 5 bases, leaving 9 bases of the junction unmatched. The CDR3 loop is CASSPRYRGNYEQYF. The CDR3, as DNA: TGTGCCAGCAGCCCTAGGTACAGGGGGAACTACGAGCAGTACTTC.

The gene calls are TRBV14 and TRBJ2-7, with D perhaps matching TRBD2 (5 bases). The CDR3 is 15 amino acids. CDR1 is SGHDN and CDR2 is FVKESK in the germline V gene. Trimming shortened V by 0 bases and J by 1 base, and 10 bases separated the two germline ends. DNA for the CDR3: TGTGCCAGCAGCCAAGATGCCGGGGAGTCCTACGAGCAGTACTTC. As protein: CASSQDAGESYEQYF.

This clone was seen only a few times. The V call is TRBV4-2, the J call TRBJ2-1; D is undetermined. Germline V gene sequence: CDR1 LGHNA, CDR2 YNFKEQ. This CDR3 contains 17 residues. The V gene lost 5 bases and the J gene lost 6 bases, with 23 bases spanning the gap. The chain's CDR3 is CASSARGSHTSGNEQFF. As DNA, the CDR3 is TGTGCCAGCAGCGCCCGAGGTTCTCACACCTCGGGCAATGAGCAGTTCTTC.

V usage is TRBV19 and J usage is TRBJ2-5; no clear D gene. Germline CDR1 and CDR2: LNHDA and SQIVND (reference sequence). The length of the CDR3 is 15 residues. Trimming took 3 bases from V and 7 from J, leaving 18 bases between them. DNA for the CDR3: TGTGCCAGTAGTATTAACCCCGACACAACTGGGACCCAGTACTTC. It is translated as CASSINPDTTGTQYF.

The genes are TRBV19 and TRBJ1-2; 7 bases align to TRBD1. The V and J ends lost 4 bases and 4 bases, in that order; junction bases with no gene match: 6. The length of the CDR3 is 14 residues. CDR1 and CDR2 (germline): LNHDA, SQIVND (reference sequence). The CDR3 DNA is TGTGCCAGTAGTACTGGCAGGGGGTCCTATGGCTACACCTTC. This gives the protein CASSTGRGSYGYTF.

The rearrangement links TRBV5-8 to TRBJ2-2, with D possibly matching TRBD2 (5 bases). The CDR3 spans 17 residues. Germline CDR1 SGHTS, CDR2 YDEGEE. Trimming cost V 0 bases and J 0 bases, with 12 bases left between them. This chain's CDR3 is CASSLALASANTGELFF. The CDR3 DNA reads TGTGCCAGCAGCTTGGCTTTAGCGAGCGCGAACACCGGGGAGCTGTTTTTT.

The chain has TRBV9 and TRBJ1-1; D call uncertain. Germline values: CDR1 SGDLS, CDR2 YYNGEE. CDR3 size: 13 residues. V dropped 3 bases and J dropped 1 base, with 7 bases sitting between them. The CDR3: CASSGGANTEAFF. CDR3 in DNA: TGTGCCAGCAGCGGCGGAGCGAACACTGAAGCTTTCTTT.